This section outlines one T cell receptor (beta chain) sequence together with its context. What it recognizes is unknown. This sample stems from a study of CD8 T cells in Susac syndrome. RNA in amounts of about 0.5 to 1 ug was reverse transcribed with random hexamers. Across 54 Vbeta and 13 Jbeta, immunoSEQ multiplex PCR amplified TCR beta CDR3. TCRdb independently ran MiXCR on the immunoSEQ multiplex PCR reads; one entry per CDR3 protein. The repertoire holds around 110,000 distinct CDR3 sequences, with nearly 96% as singletons. Points from the study as a whole: Within Susac syndrome CD4+ T cell repertoires, clonal expansion was not evident.

The TCR comes from a human donor with Susac syndrome. Sequencing used CD4+ T cells from PBMCs.

CDR3 in DNA: TGTGCCAGCAGCCCCCGACAGGCGAACACCGGGGAGCTGTTTTTT. Translating it yields CASSPRQANTGELFF. This chain connects TRBV7-2 to TRBJ2-2; D might be TRBD1 (6 bases). V shed 5 bases and J shed 0 bases, with 10 bases lying between them. This CDR3 spans 15 amino acids. Looked up from germline, CDR1 is SGHTA and CDR2 is FQGNSA.